Below, 8 T cell receptor beta chains from the same sample are listed, as sequenced in a study of T-cell reconstitution after alpha-beta-depleted transplantation in children. Unique molecular identifiers were incorporated into the prepared TCRbeta library. TCRdb itself ran the PCR reads through MiXCR, one entry per CDR3 protein. This table holds fewer than 550,000 distinct CDR3 sequences, 11% found once. Sample: PBMCs, mostly from graft donor cells, taken 180 days after TCRalphabeta/CD19-depleted stem cell transplant. These receptors all come from a female patient aged 2 to 10 who had a stem cell transplant for aplastic anemia, so the T cells may come from the graft donor.

The chain joins TRBV28 to TRBJ1-6; the D is unclear. The V gene lost 3 bases and the J gene lost 2 bases, with 5 bases spanning the gap. CDR1 and CDR2 (germline): MDHEN, SYDVKM. This CDR3 comprises 14 residues. This CDR3 reads CASSFGAYNSPLHF. The CDR3 region has the DNA TGTGCCAGCAGTTTCGGGGCCTATAATTCACCCCTCCACTTT.

A few counts support this clonotype. The chain has TRBV19 and TRBJ2-1; D is possibly TRBD1 (6 bases). This CDR3 comprises 14 residues. CDR1 LNHDA and CDR2 SQIVND come from the germline V gene (reference sequence). The V gene lost 3 bases and the J gene lost 2 bases, with 8 bases spanning the gap. The CDR3 spells CASSMTGTYNEQFF. Written as DNA, the CDR3 is TGTGCCAGTAGTATGACAGGTACCTACAATGAGCAGTTCTTC.

A note on this clonotype: Just one base apart from a much larger clone, this may be a read error. The chain recombines TRBV5-6 with TRBJ2-5; D possibly corresponds to TRBD1 (7 bases). The CDR3 sequence is 17 residues long. Germline V lookup: CDR1 SGHDT, CDR2 YYEEEE. This CDR3 reads CASSPPAGGPLLEAQYF. Here the CDR3 DNA reads TGTGCCAGCAGCCCCCCCGCAGGGGGGCCCCTCTTAGAGGCCCAGTACTTC.

Worth noting for this clonotype: A read error may explain this, as a much larger clone is one base away. The rearrangement joins TRBV20-1 to TRBJ2-7; TRBD2 agrees at 8 bases. From germline, CDR1 is DFQATT and CDR2 SNEGSKA (reference sequence). This CDR3 has 17 residues. The CDR3 DNA follows: TGCTGTGCTGACGACGACGTGGCGGGAGGTGGTATGAGCGAGCAGTACTTC. Encoded protein: CCADDDVAGGGMSEQYF.

The chain combines TRBV6-5 with TRBJ2-2; TRBD1 matches 9 bases. Trimming cost V 4 bases and J 5 bases; bases outside gene matches: 5. The CDR3 runs to 15 residues. From germline, CDR1 is MNHEY and CDR2 SVGAGI. CDR3: CASSWGTGQTGELFF. CDR3 nucleotides: TGTGCCAGCAGTTGGGGGACAGGGCAGACCGGGGAGCTGTTTTTT.

This clonotype was counted a few times. This CDR3 is CASSQGPREATWEKLFF. CDR3 DNA sequence: TGCGCCAGCAGCCAAGGGCCCAGGGAGGCCACCTGGGAAAAACTGTTTTTT. The chain carries TRBV4-3 and TRBJ1-4; D might be TRBD1 (5 bases). CDR1 is LGHNA, CDR2 YSLEER, per germline. Trimming took 1 base from V and 8 from J, leaving 20 bases between them. This CDR3 is built from 17 residues.

V and J are TRBV30 and TRBJ1-5; D is possibly TRBD1 (5 bases). This CDR3 spans 13 amino acids. From germline, CDR1 is GTSNPN and CDR2 SVGIG (reference sequence). V shed 1 base and J shed 7 bases, with 11 bases lying between them. In nucleotides, the CDR3 is TGTGCCTGGAGTGAGGGGTACAGACAGCCCCAGCATTTT. As protein: CAWSEGYRQPQHF.

The table lists this clonotype with many counts. The chain employs TRBV27 and TRBJ2-1, with D possibly matching TRBD1 (6 bases). The germline V gene has CDR1 MNHEY and CDR2 SMNVEV (reference sequence). Between the trimmed V and J ends, which lost 7 bases and 7 bases, there was a span of 17 bases. The CDR3 runs to 14 residues. The CDR3 sequence is CASKGQGWLNEQFF. CDR3 nucleotide sequence: TGTGCCAGCAAAGGGCAGGGGTGGTTGAATGAGCAGTTCTTC.